Included here is one TCR beta chain sequence, with context. Its matching antigen is unknown. The record originates from a study of graft-versus-host responses after intestinal transplantation. Study details: Each recipient received anti-thymocyte globulin induction, then tacrolimus and steroids for about three years. Findings and caveats of the study: Graft-versus-host to host-versus-graft clonal ratios in allografts were high in patients with graft-donor T cell macrochimerism. The highest levels of circulating GvH clones went along with early declines in HvG clones after transplant.

Profiling relied on immunoSEQ multiplex PCR, and the TCRdb table lists in-frame clones only, not all of them. The sample has some 130,000 clones, 90% to 95% seen once. Germline V CDR1 and CDR2: LGHNA, YNFKEQ. V was pared by 4 bases and J by 6 bases, with 13 bases between. CDR3 length: 13 amino acids. The chain carries TRBV4-2 and TRBJ2-7; D possibly corresponds to TRBD2 (6 bases). Specimen: unstimulated CD4+ T cells sorted from spleen or lymph node cells, collected before intestinal transplant. This TCR derives from a human donor who received an intestinal transplant. This CDR3 is CASSRGLPGEQYF. Here the CDR3 DNA reads TGTGCCAGCAGCCGGGGACTCCCGGGCGAGCAGTACTTC.